Sequencing of this T cell receptor (beta chain) was carried out in a study of T-cell reconstitution after alpha-beta-depleted transplantation in children (dated by TCRdb to 2016 to 2017). As for the study more broadly: Using TCR repertoire profiling, the study followed T-cell immune reconstitution in a quantitative way in children after TCRalphabeta/CD19-depleted allogeneic hematopoietic cell transplantation.

Library generation was performed with PCR. Sequenced on an Illumina HiSeq 2500. To normalize quantification of the TCRbeta repertoire, the TCR libraries were built with molecular barcoding that relied on unique molecular identifiers. TCRdb redid the processing of the public reads, applying fastp at Q25 and MiXCR, and retained in-frame beta chains. All rows with the same CDR3 protein become a single entry with the most common DNA and genes. The sample records around 200,000 distinct CDR3 sequences, over 15% of which are singletons. The ten largest clonotypes hold around two fifths of the sample. Broader findings and caveats from the paper: The apparently early recovery of alphabetaT-cell counts about two months after transplant reportedly depended on only several hundred rapidly expanded clones that came from non-depleted graft cells. The high TCRbeta diversity at day 60 in some patients was ascribed to recipient T cells and intrathymic progenitors that had survived conditioning. Over the following months the frequencies of hyperexpanded clones went down, and after one year T-cell counts and TCRbeta diversity were mostly credited to newly produced T cells.

As encoded in the germline V gene (reference sequence), CDR1 is PRHDT while CDR2 is FYEKMQ. V loses 3 bases of germline sequence and J loses 7 bases, and the interval between the two ends is 11 bases. From the cysteine through the phenylalanine, the CDR3 covers 13 amino acids. This entry keeps only the CDR3 DNA: 39 bases, framed from base 1. This clonotype has a handful of counts. What antigen it recognizes has not been identified. No much larger clone is present one base from it, and per-base qualities are unavailable. This specimen's treatment or condition label, interpreted: allogeneic hematopoietic cell transplantation with graft depleted of TCRalphabeta T cells and CD19 B cells. The transplant recipients were children given TCRalphabeta/CD19-depleted allogeneic hematopoietic cell grafts.

Sequencing was performed on PBMCs, mostly from graft donor cells, taken 360 days after TCRalphabeta/CD19-depleted stem cell transplant. The receptor comes from a male patient between 2 and 15 years old who had a stem cell transplant for acute lymphoblastic leukemia, so the T cells may come from the graft donor. The chain is assembled from TRBV13 and TRBJ2-3, with the D gene tentatively TRBD1 or TRBD2, based on 6 matching bases in each. CDR3 protein: CASSFRGDNTQYF. The DNA is as follows: TGTGCCAGCAGCTTCCGCGGGGACAATACGCAGTATTTT.